A selection of T cell receptor beta chains follows, all from one sample in a study of post-analysis software for immune sequencing data. One entry per CDR3 protein, called by TCRdb with MiXCR from the PCR reads. This sample has roughly 700,000 distinct CDR3 sequences, with just under 30% found just once. Source material: blood. The receptors were gathered from a girl aged 5-17 years with multiple sclerosis. Each CDR3 is given with its conserved first and last residue. Fields, in order: V gene, D gene, J gene, clone size, CDR3 DNA, CDR3 protein. A D gene is named only where the DNA matches it firmly. Size values are once, few and many counts, or a class for expanded clones, and some rows have none.

TRBV7-2	NA	TRBJ1-2	few	TGTGCCAGCAACTTAGCGACAGCCTATGGCTACACCTTC	CASNLATAYGYTF
TRBV7-8	TRBD2	TRBJ2-3	NA	TGTGCCAGCAGCGCGCGGGGACTAGCGGGAGTCACAGATACGCAGTATTTT	CASSARGLAGVTDTQYF
TRBV7-2	NA	TRBJ2-1	NA	TGTGCCAGCAGGGAATCGGGACACCCAGTGGATGAGCAGTTCTTC	CASRESGHPVDEQFF
TRBV11-2	NA	TRBJ2-5	NA	TGTGCCAGCAGCTTAGTCTTAGGCGGCCAAGAGACCCAGTACTTC	CASSLVLGGQETQYF
TRBV9	NA	TRBJ2-1	NA	TGTGCCAGCAGCGTAGCCCCAGAAGAGCAGTTCTTC	CASSVAPEEQFF
TRBV9	TRBD2	TRBJ2-1	NA	TGTGCCAGCAGCACGCGACTAGCGGGAGGGAACAATGAGCAGTTCTTC	CASSTRLAGGNNEQFF
TRBV7-2	NA	TRBJ2-3	NA	TGTGCCAGCAGCTTAGCATCGGGCATAGATACGCAGTATTTT	CASSLASGIDTQYF
TRBV7-2	NA	TRBJ2-1	NA	TGTGCCAGCAGCTTAAAGGGAGTTCCGAATGAGCAGTTCTTC	CASSLKGVPNEQFF
TRBV7-9	NA	TRBJ2-1	NA	TGTGCCAGCAGCTTAGGCCTCCCGGGCGGTGAGCAGTTCTTC	CASSLGLPGGEQFF
TRBV10-1	TRBD1	TRBJ2-1	NA	TGCGCCAGCAGTGAGTCCTCGGGACAGGGGAACAATGAGCAGTTCTTC	CASSESSGQGNNEQFF
TRBV18	TRBD2	TRBJ2-1	NA	TGTGCCAGCTCACCAGTGACTAGCGGGGGACACTCCTACAATGAGCAGTTCTTC	CASSPVTSGGHSYNEQFF
TRBV20-1	NA	TRBJ2-7	NA	TGCAGTGCTAGCAGTTCTGGGGAGCCCTCCTACAATGAGCAGTACTTC	CSASSSGEPSYNEQYF
TRBV7-2	NA	TRBJ2-5	NA	TGTGCCAGCAGGGGGGGACGCGAGACCCAGTACTTC	CASRGGRETQYF
TRBV10-3	NA	TRBJ1-1	few	TGTGCCATCATGACGGGGATGAACACTGAAGCTTTCTTT	CAIMTGMNTEAFF
TRBV6-1	NA	TRBJ2-3	NA	TGTGCCAGCAGTGGGCCCAGGGGGGCGGGGTACACAGATACGCAGTATTTT	CASSGPRGAGYTDTQYF
TRBV2	NA	TRBJ1-2	NA	TGTGCCAGCAGTGAACTGACGGGGAGGGGTGGCTACACCTTC	CASSELTGRGGYTF
TRBV6-1	NA	TRBJ2-7	NA	TGTGCCAGCAGCCGCCCAGGGTTTGTCTACGAGCAGTACTTC	CASSRPGFVYEQYF
TRBV20-1	NA	TRBJ1-2	NA	TGCAGTGCCAGATTATCCCTAGGGAGGGACTATGGCTACACCTTC	CSARLSLGRDYGYTF
TRBV3-1	TRBD2	TRBJ2-1	NA	TGTGCCAGCAGCCAAGGACTAGCGGGGGGTTTCTCCTACAATGAGCAGTTCTTC	CASSQGLAGGFSYNEQFF
TRBV27	TRBD1	TRBJ1-4	few	TGTGCCGCCGGGACAGCTAATGAAAAACTGTTTTTT	CAAGTANEKLFF
TRBV6-1	TRBD1	TRBJ1-1	few	TGTGCCAGCAGGGAAGGGACAGCGAACACTGAAGCTTTCTTT	CASREGTANTEAFF
TRBV11-3	NA	TRBJ2-1	NA	TGTGCCAGCAGCACTAGGGGGGCGGGACCCTACAATGAGCAGTTCTTC	CASSTRGAGPYNEQFF
TRBV12-3/TRBV12-4	NA	TRBJ1-5	NA	TGTGCCAGCAGCCCGGACGGACGGGTCAATCAGCCCCAGCATTTT	CASSPDGRVNQPQHF
TRBV11-2	NA	TRBJ1-1	few	TGTGCCAGCAGCTTATTTGGAGGAACGGCTGAAGCTTTCTTT	CASSLFGGTAEAFF
TRBV10-3	TRBD2	TRBJ2-1	NA	TGTGCCATCAGTGTTAGCGGGGGGGACAATGAGCAGTTCTTC	CAISVSGGDNEQFF
TRBV12-3/TRBV12-4	NA	TRBJ1-1	NA	TGTGCCAGCAGTTTAGACAGGTACGCTGAAGCTTTCTTT	CASSLDRYAEAFF
TRBV28	TRBD2	TRBJ2-3	NA	TGTGCCAGCAGAAGAACCGGGACTAGCCCCGATACGCAGTATTTT	CASRRTGTSPDTQYF
TRBV20-1	TRBD2	TRBJ2-7	NA	TGCAGTGGGACTAGCGGGAGGGGGCCCTACAATGAGCAGTACTTC	CSGTSGRGPYNEQYF
TRBV29-1	NA	TRBJ2-1	few	TGCAGCGGGGGACTGGCGGCCAGCGAGCAGTTCTTC	CSGGLAASEQFF
TRBV18	TRBD2	TRBJ2-3	NA	TGTGCCAGCTCCGGGACTAGCGGGAGGATGGCAGATACGCAGTATTTT	CASSGTSGRMADTQYF
TRBV7-2	TRBD1	TRBJ1-1	NA	TGTGCCAGCAGCCCCAGACAGGGGTCTATTACTGAAGCTTTCTTT	CASSPRQGSITEAFF